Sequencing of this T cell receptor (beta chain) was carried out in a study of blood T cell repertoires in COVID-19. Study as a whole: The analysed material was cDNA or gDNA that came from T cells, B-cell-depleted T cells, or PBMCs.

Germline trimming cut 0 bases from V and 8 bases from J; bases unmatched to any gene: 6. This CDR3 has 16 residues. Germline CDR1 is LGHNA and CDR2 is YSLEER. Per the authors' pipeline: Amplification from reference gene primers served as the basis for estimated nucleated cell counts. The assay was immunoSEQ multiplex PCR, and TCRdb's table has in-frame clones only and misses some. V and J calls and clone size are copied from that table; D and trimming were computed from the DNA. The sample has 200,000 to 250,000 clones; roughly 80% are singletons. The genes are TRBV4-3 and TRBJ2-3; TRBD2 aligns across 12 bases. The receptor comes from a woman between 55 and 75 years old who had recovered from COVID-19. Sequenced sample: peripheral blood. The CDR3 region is CASSQDASGGASTQYF. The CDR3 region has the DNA TGCGCCAGCAGCCAAGATGCTAGCGGGGGGGCCTCTACGCAGTATTTT.